The 2 T cell receptor beta chains below were found in one sample sequenced in a study of regulatory T cells in long-lasting Graves disease. Time point specified: persistent/refractory GD, antithyroid drugs over 5 years with positive TRAb. After RNA was extracted from PBMCs, the TCR library was made from it. Assembly of TCR beta libraries relied on iRepertoire HTBI primers together with Arm-PCR of CDR3 regions. A single record per CDR3 protein comes from TCRdb applying MiXCR to the multiplex PCR reads. The sample holds roughly 450,000 distinct CDR3 sequences, about a quarter seen once. The specimen was peripheral blood mononuclear cells (PBMCs), collected when the disease was refractory, from a patient treated with antithyroid drugs. The source is a female donor with Graves disease.

The V and J genes are TRBV27 and TRBJ2-5, with TRBD1 as a possible D gene (7 bases). The V end lost 4 bases, the J end lost 3 bases, and 15 bases lay between the germline ends. CDR3 length: 15 amino acids. Germline V lookup: CDR1 MNHEY, CDR2 SMNVEV (reference sequence). The CDR3 DNA is TGTGCCAGCAGTTCCCCCCGCAGGGGGGAAGAGACCCAGTACTTC. Encoded protein: CASSSPRRGEETQYF.

About this clonotype: A much bigger clone sits one base away, suggesting this may be a read error. V is TRBV27 and J is TRBJ2-2; the D is unclear. The CDR3 totals 14 residues. Germline loops: CDR1 MNHEY, CDR2 SMNVEV (reference sequence). CDR3 bases: TGTGCCAGCAGCCTAGAGGTGAACACCAGGGAGCTGTTTTTT. Protein product: CASSLEVNTRELFF.